These 23 T cell receptor beta chains originate from one sample sequenced in a study of cytomegalovirus exposure and HLA in healthy donors. Researchers ran the PCR with 60 Vbeta and 13 Jbeta primers. Only in-frame clones appear in the TCRdb table, and some are missing; sequencing was by immunoSEQ multiplex PCR. This sample has tens of thousands of clones; over 70% occur once, and the top ten carry about 51%. The specimen was PBMCs. These receptors originate from a man over 45 in good health and CMV-seropositive.

The chain joins TRBV7-2 to TRBJ2-5; 10 bases agree with TRBD1. Trimming removed 1 base from V and 4 bases from J; junction bases left unmatched: 3. This CDR3 spans 15 amino acids. The germline gives CDR1 SGHTA, CDR2 FQGNSA. The CDR3 DNA sequence: TGTGCCAGCAGCTTAGTGGGGGACAGGGGAGAGACCCAGTACTTC. Translating gives CASSLVGDRGETQYF.

The V call is TRBV14, the J call TRBJ2-7; perhaps TRBD2 as D (5 bases). The CDR3 has 16 residues. V was clipped by 0 bases and J by 2 bases, with 14 bases between them. Germline V gene lookup returns CDR1 SGHDN and CDR2 FVKESK. The CDR3 reads CASSQDGSIPTYEQYF. The CDR3 DNA reads as TGTGCCAGCAGCCAAGATGGGAGTATACCCACCTACGAGCAGTACTTC.

This sequence joins TRBV28 and TRBJ2-1; TRBD2 aligns across 9 bases. Germline values: CDR1 MDHEN, CDR2 SYDVKM. The CDR3 covers 15 residues. Unmatched junction bases numbered 5, after V lost 5 bases and J lost 3 bases. The CDR3 reads CASSELAGRYNEQFF. In DNA, the CDR3 is TGTGCCAGCAGTGAGCTAGCGGGACGCTACAATGAGCAGTTCTTC.

The V and J genes are TRBV19 and TRBJ2-7; 9 bases agree with TRBD2. Losses at the gene ends were 4 bases for V and 0 bases for J; bases not matched to a gene: 4. The CDR3 loop spans 15 amino acids. Germline lookup yields CDR1 LNHDA and CDR2 SQIVND (reference sequence). As DNA, the CDR3 is TGTGCCAGTAGTACAGGAGCGGGAGGCTCCTACGAGCAGTACTTC. As protein: CASSTGAGGSYEQYF.

The chain couples TRBV14 to TRBJ1-1, with 7 positions matching TRBD1. Looked up from germline, CDR1 is SGHDN and CDR2 is FVKESK. The CDR3 is 13 amino acids. The V segment lost 5 bases and the J segment 7 bases; nucleotides outside the gene matches: 7. The CDR3 region is CASSFRQGGEAFF. CDR3 DNA sequence: TGTGCCAGCAGCTTCCGACAGGGCGGTGAAGCTTTCTTT.

The rearrangement links TRBV27 to TRBJ1-1; D might be TRBD1 (5 bases). In germline, CDR1 is MNHEY, CDR2 SMNVEV (reference sequence). The V gene lost 3 bases and the J gene lost 6 bases, with 11 bases spanning the gap. This CDR3 spans 13 amino acids. CDR3 DNA: TGTGCCAGCAGTTTCGGCAGGGAGGCTGAAGCTTTCTTT. It translates to CASSFGREAEAFF.

This clone occurred a few times. V is TRBV28 and J is TRBJ2-1, with TRBD1 as a possible D gene (5 bases). From germline, CDR1 is MDHEN and CDR2 SYDVKM. This CDR3 has 10 residues. V was pared by 7 bases and J by 7 bases, with 5 bases between. The CDR3 here is CASTGNEQFF. CDR3 in DNA: TGTGCCAGCACAGGGAATGAGCAGTTCTTC. Using reference TRBV28 and TRBJ2-1 for the parts outside the CDR3, the full variable domain is DVKVTQSSRYLVKRTGEKVFLECVQDMDHENMFWYRQDPGLGLRLIYFSYDVKMKEKGDIPEGYSVSREKKERFSLILESASTNQTSMYLCASTGNEQFFGPGTRLTVL.

The V and J genes are TRBV2 and TRBJ1-1; D ambiguous. The germline V gene has CDR1 SNHLY and CDR2 FYNNEI. V gave up 4 bases and J gave up 5 bases, with 11 bases separating them. The CDR3 covers 13 residues. In DNA form, the CDR3 reads TGTGCCAGCAGTGTTGGGGAGAGGACTGAAGCTTTCTTT. Encoded protein: CASSVGERTEAFF.

The chain combines TRBV6-5 with TRBJ1-6, with D possibly matching TRBD1 (5 bases). This CDR3 has 15 amino acids. In germline, CDR1 is MNHEY, CDR2 SVGAGI. Between the trimmed V and J ends, which lost 5 bases and 5 bases, there was a span of 13 bases. The CDR3 loop is CASSGTTVNNSPLHF. The CDR3 region has the DNA TGTGCCAGCAGTGGGACTACAGTTAATAATTCACCCCTCCACTTT.

This clone has only a few counts. The V gene is TRBV28, the J gene TRBJ1-4; D might be TRBD1 (5 bases). The CDR3 extends over 15 amino acids. Germline values: CDR1 MDHEN, CDR2 SYDVKM. Between the trimmed V and J ends, which lost 5 bases and 3 bases, there was a span of 13 bases. CDR3 in amino acids: CASSPRLTANEKLFF. The CDR3 region has the DNA TGTGCCAGCAGTCCCCGGTTGACAGCTAATGAAAAACTGTTTTTT.

CDR3 protein: CASSPAPDRDSKQYF. CDR3 DNA: TGTGCCAGCTCACCGGCCCCGGACAGGGATAGTAAGCAGTACTTC. The V call is TRBV18, the J call TRBJ2-7, with TRBD1 identical over 8 bases. After removal of 3 bases from V and 8 bases from J, the junction contained 12 bases not matched to a gene. The length of the CDR3 is 15 residues. Germline V gene sequence: CDR1 KGHSH, CDR2 LQKENI.

This chain uses TRBV27 with TRBJ2-1, with D tentatively TRBD2 (7 bases). Germline CDR1 MNHEY, CDR2 SMNVEV (reference sequence). The V and J ends lost 2 bases and 2 bases respectively, with 13 bases between them. The CDR3 runs 16 residues. Here the CDR3 reads CASSLGGGAAYNEQFF. DNA for the CDR3: TGTGCCAGCAGTTTAGGTGGGGGGGCCGCCTACAATGAGCAGTTCTTC.

This sequence joins TRBV19 and TRBJ1-2, with D perhaps TRBD1 (5 bases). Germline V gene sequence: CDR1 LNHDA, CDR2 SQIVND (reference sequence). V was pared by 6 bases and J by 0 bases, with 23 bases between. The CDR3 extends over 18 amino acids. As DNA, the CDR3 is TGTGCCAGTAGGGGACTCATAGCCTTGGGACCCACTAACTATGGCTACACCTTC. This sequence encodes CASRGLIALGPTNYGYTF.

The J gene is TRBJ2-7, the V gene TRBV7-8, with D possibly being TRBD2 (6 bases). Trimming cost V 1 base and J 7 bases, with 17 bases left between them. CDR1 and CDR2 (germline): SGHVS, FQNEAQ. This CDR3 has 15 amino acids. The CDR3 reads CASSLGLTGGGEQYF. For the CDR3, the DNA is TGTGCCAGCAGCTTAGGACTAACTGGGGGAGGAGAGCAGTACTTC.

Relative to its sample, this clone is medium-sized. The CDR3 loop is CASSAPGQGRWRDTEAFF. The CDR3 bases are TGTGCCAGCAGTGCCCCCGGACAGGGTAGATGGAGGGACACTGAAGCTTTCTTT. V is TRBV2 and J is TRBJ1-1; 8 bases match TRBD1. This CDR3 spans 18 amino acids. The germline V gene has CDR1 SNHLY and CDR2 FYNNEI. Trimming at V came to 4 bases and at J to 3 bases, leaving 16 bases not matched to a gene.

For this clone: A junction end diverges from the germline sequence, so it may reflect a read error. This sequence joins TRBV11-2 and TRBJ2-3, with 9 bases aligning to TRBD1. CDR3 length: 17 amino acids. Germline V gene data show CDR1 as SGHAT and CDR2 as FQNNGV. This CDR3 is CASTLRYWTGETDTQYF. Written as DNA, the CDR3 is TGTGCCAGCACCTTAAGGTACTGGACAGGGGAAACAGATACGCAGTATTTT.

This clone has more than one count but fewer than ten. The rearrangement uses TRBV7-8 and TRBJ2-7; maybe TRBD2 (6 bases). Germline CDR1 and CDR2: SGHVS and FQNEAQ. This CDR3 has 17 amino acids. The V and J ends lost 5 bases and 7 bases respectively, with 27 bases between them. The CDR3 sequence is CASSPPLRTKAGREQYF. The CDR3 DNA reads TGTGCCAGCAGCCCGCCCCTGAGGACTAAGGCCGGACGGGAGCAGTACTTC.

This chain links TRBV5-1 with TRBJ1-1, with 11 bases that match TRBD1. CDR1 and CDR2 (germline): SGHRS, YFSETQ. CDR3 length: 17 residues. V lost 1 base to trimming and J lost 5 bases; unmatched junction nucleotides: 10. The CDR3 sequence: CASSLRWGQGVRTEAFF. The CDR3 DNA is TGCGCCAGCAGCTTGAGATGGGGACAGGGGGTTCGGACTGAAGCTTTCTTT.

Only a few counts were recorded for this clone. V usage is TRBV6-5 and J usage is TRBJ2-7, with a weak D call TRBD2 (5 bases). V shed 2 bases and J shed 2 bases, with 13 bases lying between them. The CDR3 is 15 residues long. Germline V gives CDR1 MNHEY, CDR2 SVGAGI. CDR3 sequence reads: CASSYVAGPTYEQYF. The CDR3 nucleotides read TGTGCCAGCAGTTACGTGGCGGGCCCGACCTACGAGCAGTACTTC.

The J gene is TRBJ2-7, the V gene TRBV4-2; 7 bases fit TRBD1. Germline trimming cut 5 bases from V and 3 bases from J; bases unmatched to any gene: 7. In germline, CDR1 is LGHNA, CDR2 YNFKEQ. This CDR3 comprises 14 residues. The CDR3 protein is CASSFTGQNYEQYF. As DNA, the CDR3 is TGTGCCAGCAGCTTTACGGGACAGAACTACGAGCAGTACTTC.

V is TRBV19 and J is TRBJ2-2; TRBD2 agrees at 7 bases. Germline trimming cut 2 bases from V and 5 bases from J; bases unmatched to any gene: 8. The CDR3 contains 16 residues. CDR1 and CDR2 from the germline V gene are LNHDA and SQIVND (reference sequence). CDR3 sequence (DNA): TGTGCCAGTAGTATAATTGCGGGAGTGTTAACCGGGGAGCTGTTTTTT. Translating gives CASSIIAGVLTGELFF.

The rearrangement uses TRBV6-5 and TRBJ1-2; TRBD1 matches at 8 bases. Germline V gene sequence: CDR1 MNHEY, CDR2 SVGAGI. J was trimmed by 4 bases and V by 5 bases; bases with no gene match: 6. The CDR3 is made up of 14 amino acids. The CDR3 DNA is TGTGCCAGCAGTCCAGGGGGCAGGGTCTATGGCTACACCTTC. Amino acid sequence: CASSPGGRVYGYTF.

The genes are TRBV19 and TRBJ2-3; possibly TRBD1 for D (6 bases). The CDR3 has 12 residues. Deletions cut 6 bases from V and 8 bases from J, with 12 bases between. Germline loops: CDR1 LNHDA, CDR2 SQIVND (reference sequence). The CDR3 sequence is CASRDSLVTQYF. CDR3 coding DNA: TGTGCCAGTAGGGACAGTTTAGTTACGCAGTATTTT.